A selection of T cell receptor beta chains follows, all from one sample in a study of OX40 agonist ivuxolimab in advanced cancers. TCRdb's copy holds only in-frame clones and misses some; the assay was immunoSEQ multiplex PCR. The sample includes roughly 81,000 clones, 88% seen only once; the top ten take roughly 0.44%. The specimen was CD4+ or CD8+ T cells sorted from blood, collected in a trial of the OX40 agonist ivuxolimab. Every receptor here comes from an adult with an advanced solid tumor such as melanoma, head and neck, liver or kidney cancer. CDR3s leave out the opening cysteine and the closing phenylalanine or tryptophan. A D gene is named only where the DNA matches it firmly. Only part of the rows carry a size: once, few, many, or a class if the clone is expanded.

D gene	J gene	V gene	clone size	CDR3 protein
NA	TRBJ1-1	TRBV5-1	once	ASSTGPYEAF
NA	TRBJ1-1	TRBV10-3	NA	AVQGSRVGTEAF
NA	TRBJ2-1	TRBV15	NA	ATSREEGGHNEQF
NA	TRBJ1-2	TRBV14	few	ASSQGNYGYT
NA	TRBJ1-2	TRBV19	NA	ASSRSRGYGYT
NA	TRBJ2-5	TRBV7-8	NA	AGTKQGYQETQY
NA	TRBJ1-4	TRBV28	NA	ASSIGGNENEKLF
TRBD1	TRBJ2-1	TRBV5-6	NA	ASSPEKQLGQGAWNEQF
NA	TRBJ2-1	TRBV18	NA	ASRGTPTYNEQF
TRBD1	TRBJ1-6	TRBV7-9	NA	ASSPGQGASSPLH
TRBD1	TRBJ1-1	TRBV10-3	NA	AINDRVGTEAF
NA	TRBJ1-5	TRBV7-2	NA	ASSFVRQYQPQH
NA	TRBJ1-2	TRBV7-2	NA	ASSLAANYGYT
NA	TRBJ2-3	TRBV6-5	NA	ASSYSTVLSTDTQY
TRBD1	TRBJ2-1	TRBV4-3	NA	ASSQAGTGQYNEQF
NA	TRBJ2-7	TRBV7-8	NA	ASSLGSSEQY